Described below is a single TCR beta chain sequence and its context. This sample was included in a study of post-analysis software for immune sequencing data. V gave up 5 bases and J gave up 0 bases, with 14 bases separating them. The germline V gene encodes CDR1 SGHTA and CDR2 FQGNSA. The CDR3 has 16 residues. Built from TCR beta cDNA, the libraries had unique molecular identifiers in them. TCRdb re-called the PCR reads through MiXCR, storing one row per CDR3 protein. The table shows 150,000 to 200,000 distinct CDR3 sequences, with around 36% occurring only once. The TCR comes from a girl between 10 and 17 years old with multiple sclerosis. The sequences come from blood, collected after autologous hematopoietic stem cell transplantation. The chain is built from TRBV7-2 and TRBJ1-5; D is perhaps TRBD1 (5 bases). In DNA, the CDR3 is TGTGCCAGCAGCGGCGGGACGGCATATAGCAATCAGCCCCAGCATTTT. Protein sequence: CASSGGTAYSNQPQHF.